These 17 T cell receptor beta chains originate from one sample sequenced in a study of CD8 T cells in Susac syndrome. Random hexamers served to reverse transcribe about 0.5 to 1 ug RNA. TCRdb redid the calling of the immunoSEQ multiplex PCR reads with MiXCR, one entry per CDR3 protein. The sample has around 170,000 distinct CDR3 sequences; roughly 96% are singletons. Material for sequencing was CD8+ T cells from PBMCs. All receptors come from a human donor with multiple sclerosis.

The V call is TRBV20-1, the J call TRBJ1-1, with D tentatively TRBD1 (5 bases). The V end lost 3 bases, the J end lost 0 bases, and 8 bases lay between the germline ends. Germline lookup yields CDR1 DFQATT and CDR2 SNEGSKA (reference sequence). The CDR3 runs to 13 residues. The chain's CDR3 is CSASWDLNTEAFF. The CDR3 DNA reads as TGCAGTGCTAGTTGGGACTTGAACACTGAAGCTTTCTTT.

The chain couples TRBV29-1 to TRBJ2-7; possible D gene TRBD1, 6 bases. Per germline, CDR1 SQVTM and CDR2 ANQGSEA. Deletions cut 6 bases from V and 7 bases from J, with 19 bases between. The CDR3 length is 13 residues. The CDR3 DNA follows: TGCAGCGTCGCTCACAGGGAGATGGGGGAGCAGTACTTC. Amino acids: CSVAHREMGEQYF.

This chain uses TRBV4-1 with TRBJ2-7; 9 nucleotides match TRBD1. Germline V gene data show CDR1 as MGHRA and CDR2 as YSYEKL. The CDR3 totals 14 residues. V lost 1 base to trimming and J lost 6 bases; unmatched junction nucleotides: 4. CDR3 loop: CASSQGDRAGEQYF. The CDR3 DNA reads TGCGCCAGCAGCCAAGGGGACAGGGCGGGCGAGCAGTACTTC.

This clonotype was recorded a few times. The chain has TRBV9 and TRBJ2-6; D gene uncertain. The germline V gene has CDR1 SGDLS and CDR2 YYNGEE. V dropped 0 bases and J dropped 0 bases, with 4 bases sitting between them. This CDR3 has 15 residues. The CDR3 DNA is TGTGCCAGCAGCGTAGACGGCTCTGGGGCCAACGTCCTGACTTTC. This sequence encodes CASSVDGSGANVLTF.

The chain recombines TRBV5-1 with TRBJ2-2; 10 positions agree with TRBD1. V shed 3 bases and J 2 bases; nucleotides not matched to a gene: 1. Germline CDR1 and CDR2: SGHRS and YFSETQ. This CDR3 has 15 amino acids. The CDR3 loop reads CASSWTGGNTGELFF. The DNA of the CDR3 is TGCGCCAGCAGCTGGACAGGGGGAAACACCGGGGAGCTGTTTTTT.

The genes are TRBV19 and TRBJ1-5; D remains ambiguous. Germline V CDR1 and CDR2: LNHDA, SQIVND (reference sequence). This CDR3 is 17 amino acids long. V was clipped by 7 bases and J by 4 bases, with 23 bases between them. The CDR3 loop reads CASIGPLRAGINQPQHF. In DNA, the CDR3 is TGTGCCAGTATCGGTCCCCTGAGGGCCGGGATAAATCAGCCCCAGCATTTT. Filled out from reference TRBV19 and TRBJ1-5, the complete variable domain reads DGGITQSPKYLFRKEGQNVTLSCEQNLNHDAMYWYRQDPGQGLRLIYYSQIVNDFQKGDIAEGYSVSREKKESFPLTVTSAQKNPTAFYLCASIGPLRAGINQPQHFGDGTRLSIL.

The chain carries TRBV12-3 or TRBV12-4 and TRBJ1-1, with D uncertain. The CDR3 has 13 residues. Trimming took 6 bases from V and 1 from J, leaving 9 bases between them. CDR3 in DNA: TGTGCCAGCAGCTGGGGTTCGAACACTGAAGCTTTCTTT. It codes for CASSWGSNTEAFF.

This CDR3 is CASSPIYDRGSNTEAFF. The CDR3 bases are TGCGCCAGCAGCCCCATATACGACAGGGGTTCGAATACTGAAGCTTTCTTT. This sequence joins TRBV5-1 and TRBJ1-1; TRBD1 agrees at 8 bases. Germline CDR1 and CDR2: SGHRS and YFSETQ. V lost 4 bases and J lost 5; bases outside the gene matches: 16. The CDR3 spans 17 residues.

The chain carries TRBV19 and TRBJ1-2; D unclear. The V gene lost 3 bases and the J gene lost 3 bases, with 8 bases spanning the gap. The CDR3 runs 13 residues. Germline lookup yields CDR1 LNHDA and CDR2 SQIVND (reference sequence). The CDR3 protein is CASSIGVHYGYTF. The CDR3 DNA reads as TGTGCCAGTAGTATTGGGGTGCACTATGGCTACACCTTC.

The gene calls are TRBV12-3 or TRBV12-4 and TRBJ2-6, with 11 bases aligning to TRBD2. The V segment lost 5 bases and the J segment 0 bases; nucleotides outside the gene matches: 3. The CDR3 is made up of 17 amino acids. Written as DNA, the CDR3 is TGTGCCAGCAGTAGACTAGCGGGGAACTCTGGGGCCAACGTCCTGACTTTC. It translates to CASSRLAGNSGANVLTF.

The J gene is TRBJ2-1, the V gene TRBV20-1, with 14 bases aligning to TRBD2. Germline V gives CDR1 DFQATT, CDR2 SNEGSKA (reference sequence). CDR3 length: 15 amino acids. V lost 5 bases to trimming and J lost 10 bases; unmatched junction nucleotides: 10. The CDR3 sequence is CSAPPGLAGVSEQFF. The CDR3 bases are TGCAGTGCTCCCCCGGGACTAGCGGGAGTCAGCGAGCAGTTCTTC.

The rearrangement joins TRBV19 to TRBJ2-1; D remains unclear. The CDR3 length is 15 residues. V was pared by 6 bases and J by 0 bases, with 12 bases between. The germline V gene encodes CDR1 LNHDA and CDR2 SQIVND (reference sequence). CDR3 in amino acids: CASRYTPSSYNEQFF. Written as DNA, the CDR3 is TGTGCCAGTAGGTACACCCCGAGCTCCTACAATGAGCAGTTCTTC.

The gene calls are TRBV7-9 and TRBJ2-1; 10 positions match TRBD1. The CDR3 runs to 16 residues. Losses at the gene ends were 1 base for V and 5 bases for J; bases not matched to a gene: 5. Germline values: CDR1 SEHNR, CDR2 FQNEAQ (reference sequence). DNA of the CDR3: TGTGCCAGCAGCTTAGTAGGGACAGGGGTCAACAATGAGCAGTTCTTC. Protein: CASSLVGTGVNNEQFF.

The genes are TRBV13 and TRBJ1-6; possibly TRBD1 for D (5 bases). The CDR3 is 14 amino acids. V lost 0 bases, J lost 9 bases, and 9 bases lay in between. Germline V gene data show CDR1 as PRHDT and CDR2 as FYEKMQ (reference sequence). The CDR3 DNA is TGTGCCAGCAGCTTAGGCAGGGACGGTTCACCCCTCCACTTT. This sequence encodes CASSLGRDGSPLHF. The whole variable domain, filled in from reference TRBV13 and TRBJ1-6, reads AAGVIQSPRHLIKEKRETATLKCYPIPRHDTVYWYQQGPGQDPQFLISFYEKMQSDKGSIPDRFSAQQFSDYHSELNMSSLELGDSALYFCASSLGRDGSPLHFGNGTRLTVT.

The chain uses TRBV29-1 and TRBJ1-2, with TRBD1 as a possible D gene (6 bases). The CDR3 is made up of 12 amino acids. Trimming removed 3 bases at V and 3 bases at J, with 8 bases between. Germline V gene lookup returns CDR1 SQVTM and CDR2 ANQGSEA. CDR3 in DNA: TGCAGCGTTGAGGACAGCTACTATGGCTACACCTTC. Translated: CSVEDSYYGYTF.

The chain combines TRBV12-3 or TRBV12-4 with TRBJ1-1; D remains ambiguous. This CDR3 is built from 15 residues. V was shortened by 5 bases and J by 0 bases, with 13 bases between the two germline ends. DNA of the CDR3: TGTGCCAGCAGTGACACTCGCTCTTTGAACACTGAAGCTTTCTTT. This gives the protein CASSDTRSLNTEAFF.

The chain carries TRBV28 and TRBJ1-1; TRBD1 might be the D (6 bases). Germline-derived CDR1 and CDR2 are MDHEN and SYDVKM. Trimming left V 6 bases short and J 0 bases short, with 8 bases between. The CDR3 loop spans 13 amino acids. The chain's CDR3 is CASSRQVNTEAFF. DNA of the CDR3: TGTGCCAGCAGCCGACAGGTGAACACTGAAGCTTTCTTT.